This T cell receptor (beta chain) was sequenced for a study of T cell clonality in common variable immunodeficiency. Study results and limitations: Compared with controls, CVID subjects had fewer shared TCRbeta clones. The cause of increased CVID clonality remains unclear without subpopulation sequencing.

In this sample, this clone turned up many times. Its antigen is undetermined. The read is 3 residues too short to cover the CDR3 end, so that end is filled in from the germline J gene. Both groups were predominantly of Caucasian heritage. Sequencing input was equivalent genomic DNA from CVID and controls. Measured with immunoSEQ multiplex PCR; TCRdb has only the in-frame clones, and not every one. The sample presents tens of thousands of clones, none singletons. Germline lookup yields CDR1 SGHRS and CDR2 YFSETQ. J was trimmed by 5 bases and V by 2 bases; bases with no gene match: 9. The CDR3 loop spans 16 amino acids.

The origin of this receptor is a person aged 18 to 69 in good health. J is TRBJ2-2 and V is TRBV5-1, with TRBD1 identical over 7 bases. Sequenced input: peripheral blood mononuclear cells. The part of the CDR3 DNA that was read is TGCGCCAGCAGCTTTAACAGGGGTCCTGGGACCGGGGAG. Amino acids: CASSFNRGPGTGE. The full CDR3 protein reads CASSFNRGPGTGELFF.